The clone carrying this TCR beta chain has just one count. The germline gives CDR1 SGHNT, CDR2 YENEEA. This CDR3 is built from 18 residues. The V end was cut by 4 bases, the J end by 3 bases, with 24 bases between. Sorted-subset replicate PCR reactions contained approximately 190 ng DNA, corresponding to approximately 30,000 T cell genomes. TCRdb's copy holds only in-frame clones and misses some; the assay was immunoSEQ multiplex PCR. The data show about 1.1 million clones, about 72% seen once. These data originate in a study of shared clonotypes between healthy human individuals. The chain carries TRBV11-3 and TRBJ1-1; the D gene is possibly TRBD1 (6 bases). The source is a man younger than 35 in good health. Some clones in this sample may be carry-over from other donors' samples. The sequenced material came from memory CD4+ T cells from PBMCs. Described subset: CD45RA-negative fraction. Here the CDR3 DNA reads TGTGCCAGCAGCTCCAAGGGGGTCTGGGGGGTGGCGGACACTGAAGCTTTCTTT. This translates into CASSSKGVWGVADTEAFF.